The T cell receptor (beta chain) described here comes from a study of cytomegalovirus exposure and HLA in healthy donors. PCR was performed using 60 Vbeta and 13 Jbeta primers. Libraries were prepared by immunoSEQ multiplex PCR; TCRdb keeps only in-frame clonotypes and omits some of them. Here the sample spans about 130,000 clones, around 85% being singletons. Per germline, CDR1 SGDLS and CDR2 YYNGEE. The CDR3 contains 14 residues. With 2 bases removed from V and 0 bases from J, the gap between germline ends came to 8 bases. About this clone itself: The antigen is not known.

General observations from the study: Roughly even sequencing depth across donors was the assumption behind the presence/absence analyses. Most TCRs appeared rarely, but some public TCRs recurred in many donors. After further analysis at a later stage, roughly 16,000 TCR beta sequences were associated with HLA alleles at 0.05 false discovery rate.

J is TRBJ1-2 and V is TRBV9; D remains unclear. Sequencing used PBMCs. The source is a man aged 18 to 29 in good health and CMV-seropositive. The CDR3 DNA is TGTGCCAGCAGCGTTTCGCGCGCTAACTATGGCTACACCTTC. This sequence encodes CASSVSRANYGYTF.